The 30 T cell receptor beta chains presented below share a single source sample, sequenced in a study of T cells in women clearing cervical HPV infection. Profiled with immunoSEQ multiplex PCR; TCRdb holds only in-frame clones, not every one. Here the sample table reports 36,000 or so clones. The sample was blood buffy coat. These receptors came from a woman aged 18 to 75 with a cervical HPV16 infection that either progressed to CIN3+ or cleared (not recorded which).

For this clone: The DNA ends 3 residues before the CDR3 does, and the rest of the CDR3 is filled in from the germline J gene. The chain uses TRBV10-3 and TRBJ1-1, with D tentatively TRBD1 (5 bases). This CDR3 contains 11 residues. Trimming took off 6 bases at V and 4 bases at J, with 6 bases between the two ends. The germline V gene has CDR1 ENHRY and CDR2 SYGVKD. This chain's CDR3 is CAIRGGTEAFF. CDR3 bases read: TGTGCCATCAGGGGGGGCACTGAA.

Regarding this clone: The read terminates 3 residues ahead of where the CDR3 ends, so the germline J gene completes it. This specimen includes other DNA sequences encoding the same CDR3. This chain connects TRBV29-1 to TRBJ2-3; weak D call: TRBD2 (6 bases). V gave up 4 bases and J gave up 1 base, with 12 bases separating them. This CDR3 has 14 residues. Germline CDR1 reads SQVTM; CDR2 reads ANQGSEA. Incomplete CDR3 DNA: TGCAGCGTTGGTCTTGCGGGGCGCACAGATACG. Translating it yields CSVGLAGRTDT. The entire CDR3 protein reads CSVGLAGRTDTQYF.

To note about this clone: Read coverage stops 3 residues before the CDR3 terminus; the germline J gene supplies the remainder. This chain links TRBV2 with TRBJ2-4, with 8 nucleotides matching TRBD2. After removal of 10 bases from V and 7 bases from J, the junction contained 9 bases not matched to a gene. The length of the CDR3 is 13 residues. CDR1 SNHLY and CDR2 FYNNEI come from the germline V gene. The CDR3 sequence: CATPGGGLNIQYF. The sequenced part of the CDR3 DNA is TGTGCCACCCCGGGGGGGGGTTTGAACATT. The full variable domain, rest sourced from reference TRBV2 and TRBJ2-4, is EPEVTQTPSHQVTQMGQEVILRCVPISNHLYFYWYRQILGQKVEFLVSFYNNEISEKSEIFDDQFSVERPDGSNFTLKIRSTKLEDSAMYFCATPGGGLNIQYFGAGTRLSVL.

The chain's CDR3 is CASSLVGGTGELFF. The sequenced CDR3 bases are TGTGCCAGCAGCTTGGTAGGGGGCACCGGGGAG. The chain carries TRBV5-5 and TRBJ2-2, with a weak D call TRBD1 (6 bases). The CDR3 end falls 3 residues outside the read, so it is completed with the germline J gene. Germline V gene sequence: CDR1 SGHKS, CDR2 YYEKEE (reference sequence). Trimming took off 0 bases at V and 4 bases at J, with 7 bases between the two ends. The CDR3 length is 14 residues.

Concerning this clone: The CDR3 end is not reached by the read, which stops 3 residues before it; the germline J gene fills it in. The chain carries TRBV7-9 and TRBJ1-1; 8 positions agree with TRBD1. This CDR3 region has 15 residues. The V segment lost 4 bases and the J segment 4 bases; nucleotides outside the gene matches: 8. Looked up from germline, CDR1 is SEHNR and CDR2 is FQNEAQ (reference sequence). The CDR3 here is CASSSDRGGGTEAFF. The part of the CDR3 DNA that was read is TGTGCCAGCAGCTCAGACAGGGGTGGGGGCACTGAA.

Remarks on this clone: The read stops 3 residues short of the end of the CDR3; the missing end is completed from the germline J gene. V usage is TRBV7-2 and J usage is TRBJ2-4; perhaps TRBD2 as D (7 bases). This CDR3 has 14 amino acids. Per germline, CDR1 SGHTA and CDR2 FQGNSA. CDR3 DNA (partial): TGTGCCAGCAACAGGGTTGGGGGGGTCTATGGT. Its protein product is CASNRVGGVYG. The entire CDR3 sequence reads CASNRVGGVYGQYF.

The CDR3 protein is CASSPGTENTEAFF. The DNA read from the CDR3 is TGTGCCAGCTCACCAGGGACAGAGAACACTGAA. V and J are TRBV18 and TRBJ1-1; the match to TRBD1 covers 7 bases. From the germline J gene comes the end of the CDR3, since the read stops 3 residues before it. Germline loops: CDR1 KGHSH, CDR2 LQKENI. Trimming cost V 2 bases and J 1 base; bases outside gene matches: 1. The CDR3 extends over 14 amino acids. Drawing the rest from reference TRBV18 and TRBJ1-1, the complete variable domain is NAGVMQNPRHLVRRRGQEARLRCSPMKGHSHVYWYRQLPEEGLKFMVYLQKENIIDESGMPKERFSAEFPKEGPSILRIQQVVRGDSAAYFCASSPGTENTEAFFGQGTRLTVV.

The sequenced part of the CDR3 DNA is TGTGCCAGTTCCTCAGGGGGGTTCGGGTACGAG. Its translation is CASSSGGFGYE. The CDR3, in full, reads CASSSGGFGYEQYF. The V call is TRBV5-6, the J call TRBJ2-7; D is perhaps TRBD1 (7 bases). The observed sequence ends 3 residues before the CDR3 terminus, with the missing tail filled in from the germline J gene. The germline V gene has CDR1 SGHDT and CDR2 YYEEEE. There are 14 residues in the CDR3. The V and J ends lost 8 bases and 4 bases respectively, with 19 bases between them.

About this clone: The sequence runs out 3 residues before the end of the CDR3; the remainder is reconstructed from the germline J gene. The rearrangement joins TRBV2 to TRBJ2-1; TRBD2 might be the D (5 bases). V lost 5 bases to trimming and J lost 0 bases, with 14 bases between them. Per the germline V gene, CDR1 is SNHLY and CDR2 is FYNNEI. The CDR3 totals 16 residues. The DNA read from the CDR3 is TGTGCCAGCAGTTTATTAGCGCCCAACTCCTACAATGAG. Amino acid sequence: CASSLLAPNSYNE. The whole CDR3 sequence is CASSLLAPNSYNEQFF.

CDR3: CASSIDRGLAGFNEQFF. Partial CDR3 DNA: TGTGCCAGTAGTATAGATCGGGGACTAGCGGGGTTCAATGAG. The chain carries TRBV19 and TRBJ2-1; TRBD2 matches 13 bases. The read ends 3 residues shy of where the CDR3 ends; the end is completed using the germline J gene. V shed 0 bases and J 6 bases; nucleotides not matched to a gene: 5. Germline V gene data show CDR1 as LNHDA and CDR2 as SQIVND (reference sequence). This CDR3 region has 17 residues.

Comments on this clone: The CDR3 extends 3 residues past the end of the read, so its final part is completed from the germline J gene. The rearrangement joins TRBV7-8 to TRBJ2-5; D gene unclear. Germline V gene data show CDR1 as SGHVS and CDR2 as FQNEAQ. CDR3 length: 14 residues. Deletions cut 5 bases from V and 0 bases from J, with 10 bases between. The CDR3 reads CASSKRPNQETQYF. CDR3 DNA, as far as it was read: TGTGCCAGCAGCAAGCGACCAAACCAAGAGACC.

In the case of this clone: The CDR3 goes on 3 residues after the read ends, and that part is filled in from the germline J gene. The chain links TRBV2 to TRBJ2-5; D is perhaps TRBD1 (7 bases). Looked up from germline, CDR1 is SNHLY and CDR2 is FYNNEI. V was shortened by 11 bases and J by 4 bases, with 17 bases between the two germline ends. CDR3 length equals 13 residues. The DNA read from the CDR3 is TGTGCCGTACAGGGGTTGGGGGGAGAGACC. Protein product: CAVQGLGGET. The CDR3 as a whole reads CAVQGLGGETQYF.

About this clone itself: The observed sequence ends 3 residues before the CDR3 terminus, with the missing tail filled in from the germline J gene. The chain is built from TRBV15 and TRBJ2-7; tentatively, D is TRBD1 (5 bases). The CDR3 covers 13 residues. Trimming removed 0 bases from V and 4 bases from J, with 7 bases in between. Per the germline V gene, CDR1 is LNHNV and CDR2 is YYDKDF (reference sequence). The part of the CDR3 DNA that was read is TGTGCCACCAGCAGAGATTCAGGGTACGAG. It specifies CATSRDSGYE. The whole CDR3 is CATSRDSGYEQYF.

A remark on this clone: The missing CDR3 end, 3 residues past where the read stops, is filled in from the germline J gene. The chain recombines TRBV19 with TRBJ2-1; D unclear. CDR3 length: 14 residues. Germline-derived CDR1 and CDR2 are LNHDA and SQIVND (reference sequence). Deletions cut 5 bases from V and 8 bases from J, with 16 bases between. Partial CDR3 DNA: TGTGCCAGTAGTCTTGGATTCCAACGGGATGAG. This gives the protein CASSLGFQRDE. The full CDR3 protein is CASSLGFQRDEQFF. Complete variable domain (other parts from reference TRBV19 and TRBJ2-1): DGGITQSPKYLFRKEGQNVTLSCEQNLNHDAMYWYRQDPGQGLRLIYYSQIVNDFQKGDIAEGYSVSREKKESFPLTVTSAQKNPTAFYLCASSLGFQRDEQFFGPGTRLTVL.

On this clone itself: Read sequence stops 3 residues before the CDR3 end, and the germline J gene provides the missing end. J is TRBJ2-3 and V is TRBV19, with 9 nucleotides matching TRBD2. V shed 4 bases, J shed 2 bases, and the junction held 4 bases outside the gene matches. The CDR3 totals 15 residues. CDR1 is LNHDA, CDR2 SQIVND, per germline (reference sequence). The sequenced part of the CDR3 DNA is TGTGCCAGTAGTACGACTAGCGGATTCACAGATACG. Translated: CASSTTSGFTDT. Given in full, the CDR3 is CASSTTSGFTDTQYF.

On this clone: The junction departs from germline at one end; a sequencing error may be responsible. The chain's CDR3 is CASSQDSRSTEAFF. The CDR3 bases that were read are TGCGCCAGCAGCCAAGATAGTAGATCCACTGAA. The gene calls are TRBV4-2 and TRBJ1-1, with D unresolved. The read terminates 3 residues before the CDR3 end, so the remaining end is supplied by the germline J gene. CDR1 LGHNA and CDR2 YNFKEQ come from the germline V gene. The CDR3 extends over 14 amino acids.

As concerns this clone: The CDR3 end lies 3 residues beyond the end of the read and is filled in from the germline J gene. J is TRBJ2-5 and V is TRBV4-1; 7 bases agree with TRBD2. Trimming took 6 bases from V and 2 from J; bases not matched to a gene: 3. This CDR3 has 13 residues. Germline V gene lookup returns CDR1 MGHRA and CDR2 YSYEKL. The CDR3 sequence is CASSPAGQETQYF. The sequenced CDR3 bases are TGCGCCAGCAGTCCAGCGGGGCAAGAGACC.

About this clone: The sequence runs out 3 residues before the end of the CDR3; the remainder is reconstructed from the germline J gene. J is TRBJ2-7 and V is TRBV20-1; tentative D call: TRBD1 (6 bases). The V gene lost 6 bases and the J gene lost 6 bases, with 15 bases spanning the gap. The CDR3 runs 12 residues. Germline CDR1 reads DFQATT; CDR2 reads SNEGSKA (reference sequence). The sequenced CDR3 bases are TGCAGTGCCTCTTTAGGGGGAACCGAG. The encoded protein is CSASLGGTE. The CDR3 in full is CSASLGGTEQYF.

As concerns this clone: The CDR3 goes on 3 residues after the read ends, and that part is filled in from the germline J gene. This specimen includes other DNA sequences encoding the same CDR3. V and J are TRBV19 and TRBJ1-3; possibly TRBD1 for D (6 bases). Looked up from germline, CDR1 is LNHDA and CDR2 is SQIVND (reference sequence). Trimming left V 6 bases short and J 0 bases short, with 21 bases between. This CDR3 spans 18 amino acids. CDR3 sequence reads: CASSKPGQRLYSGNTIYF. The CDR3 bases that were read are TGTGCCAGTAGCAAGCCGGGACAACGCCTCTACTCTGGAAACACC.

CDR3: CASSLGLTPGEKLFF. The sequenced CDR3 bases are TGCGCCAGCAGCTTGGGACTAACCCCGGGTGAAAAG. The gene calls are TRBV5-1 and TRBJ2-2; possible D gene TRBD2, 5 bases. The read halts 3 residues ahead of the CDR3 end, with the missing end drawn from the germline J gene. This CDR3 is built from 15 residues. CDR1 and CDR2 (germline): SGHRS, YFSETQ.

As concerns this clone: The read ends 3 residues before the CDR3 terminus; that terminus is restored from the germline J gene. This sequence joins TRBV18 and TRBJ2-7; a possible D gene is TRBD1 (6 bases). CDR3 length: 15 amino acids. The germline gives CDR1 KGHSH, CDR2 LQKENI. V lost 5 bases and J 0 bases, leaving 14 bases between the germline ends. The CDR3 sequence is CASSSTGPSSYEQYF. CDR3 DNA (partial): TGTGCCAGCTCATCGACAGGTCCGAGCTCCTACGAG.

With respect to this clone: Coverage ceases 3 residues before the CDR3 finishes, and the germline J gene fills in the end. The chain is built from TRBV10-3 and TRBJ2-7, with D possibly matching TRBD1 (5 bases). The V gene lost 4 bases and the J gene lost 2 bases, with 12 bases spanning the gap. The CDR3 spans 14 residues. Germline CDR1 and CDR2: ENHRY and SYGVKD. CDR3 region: CAISAGMRAYEQYF. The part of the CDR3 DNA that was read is TGTGCCATCAGTGCAGGGATGAGAGCCTACGAG.

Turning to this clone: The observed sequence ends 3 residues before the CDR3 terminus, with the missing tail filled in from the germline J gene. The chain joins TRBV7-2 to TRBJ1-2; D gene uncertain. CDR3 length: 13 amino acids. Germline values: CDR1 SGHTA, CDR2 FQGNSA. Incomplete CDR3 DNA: TGTGCCAGCAGCCGCGGGGATACCTACGAC. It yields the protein CASSRGDTYD. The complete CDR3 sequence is CASSRGDTYDYTF.

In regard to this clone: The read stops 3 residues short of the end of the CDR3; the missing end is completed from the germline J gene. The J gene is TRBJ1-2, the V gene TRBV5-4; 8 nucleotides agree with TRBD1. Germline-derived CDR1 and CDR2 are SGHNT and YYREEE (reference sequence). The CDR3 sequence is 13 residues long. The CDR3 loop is CASRPQGAWGYTF. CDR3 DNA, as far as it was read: TGTGCCAGCAGGCCTCAGGGGGCTTGGGGC. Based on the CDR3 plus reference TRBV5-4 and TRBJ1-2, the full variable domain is ETGVTQSPTHLIKTRGQQVTLRCSSQSGHNTVSWYQQALGQGPQFIFQYYREEENGRGNFPPRFSGLQFPNYSSELNVNALELDDSALYLCASRPQGAWGYTFGSGTRLTVV.

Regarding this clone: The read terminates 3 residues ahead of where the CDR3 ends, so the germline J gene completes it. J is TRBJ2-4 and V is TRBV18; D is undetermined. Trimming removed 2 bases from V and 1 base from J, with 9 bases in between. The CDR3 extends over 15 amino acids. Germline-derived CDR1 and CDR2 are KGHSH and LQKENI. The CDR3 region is CASSPDNAAKNIQYF. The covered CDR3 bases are TGTGCCAGCTCACCAGATAATGCGGCCAAAAACATT.

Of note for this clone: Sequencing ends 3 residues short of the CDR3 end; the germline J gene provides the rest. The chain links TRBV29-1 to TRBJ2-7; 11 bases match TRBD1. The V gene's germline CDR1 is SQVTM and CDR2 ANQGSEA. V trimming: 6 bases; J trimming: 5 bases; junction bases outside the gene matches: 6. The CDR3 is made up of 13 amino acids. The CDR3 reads CSVHGQGANEQYF. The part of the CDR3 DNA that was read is TGCAGCGTCCACGGACAGGGGGCCAACGAG.

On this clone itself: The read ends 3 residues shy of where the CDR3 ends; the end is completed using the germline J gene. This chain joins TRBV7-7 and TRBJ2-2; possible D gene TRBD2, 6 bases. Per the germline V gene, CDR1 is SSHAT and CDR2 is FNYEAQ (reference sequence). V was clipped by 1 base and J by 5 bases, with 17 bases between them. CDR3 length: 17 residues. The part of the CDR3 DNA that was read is TGTGCCAGCAGCTTAGGGTCGTTCGGGGGTAAAACCGGGGAG. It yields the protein CASSLGSFGGKTGE. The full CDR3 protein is CASSLGSFGGKTGELFF.

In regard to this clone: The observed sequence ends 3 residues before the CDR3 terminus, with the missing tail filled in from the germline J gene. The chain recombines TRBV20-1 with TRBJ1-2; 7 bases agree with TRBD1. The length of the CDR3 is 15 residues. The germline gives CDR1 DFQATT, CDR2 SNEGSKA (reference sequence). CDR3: CSAPDPRGDGYDYTF. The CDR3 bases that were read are TGCAGTGCCCCGGACCCCAGGGGGGACGGCTACGAC.

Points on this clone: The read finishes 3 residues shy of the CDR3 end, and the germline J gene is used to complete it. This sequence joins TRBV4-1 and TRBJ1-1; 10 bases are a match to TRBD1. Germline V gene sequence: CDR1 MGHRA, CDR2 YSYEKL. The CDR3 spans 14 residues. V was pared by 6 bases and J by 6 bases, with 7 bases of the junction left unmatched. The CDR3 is CASSPDRGGPEAFF. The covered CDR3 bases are TGCGCCAGCAGTCCGGACAGGGGGGGACCTGAA.

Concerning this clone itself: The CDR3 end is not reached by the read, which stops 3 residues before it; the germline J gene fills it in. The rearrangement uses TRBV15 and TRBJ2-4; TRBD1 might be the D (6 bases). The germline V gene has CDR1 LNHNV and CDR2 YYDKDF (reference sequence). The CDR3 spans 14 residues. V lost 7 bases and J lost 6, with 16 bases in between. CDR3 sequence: CATTKERRGNIQYF. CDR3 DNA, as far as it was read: TGTGCCACCACCAAAGAGCGCAGGGGAAACATT.